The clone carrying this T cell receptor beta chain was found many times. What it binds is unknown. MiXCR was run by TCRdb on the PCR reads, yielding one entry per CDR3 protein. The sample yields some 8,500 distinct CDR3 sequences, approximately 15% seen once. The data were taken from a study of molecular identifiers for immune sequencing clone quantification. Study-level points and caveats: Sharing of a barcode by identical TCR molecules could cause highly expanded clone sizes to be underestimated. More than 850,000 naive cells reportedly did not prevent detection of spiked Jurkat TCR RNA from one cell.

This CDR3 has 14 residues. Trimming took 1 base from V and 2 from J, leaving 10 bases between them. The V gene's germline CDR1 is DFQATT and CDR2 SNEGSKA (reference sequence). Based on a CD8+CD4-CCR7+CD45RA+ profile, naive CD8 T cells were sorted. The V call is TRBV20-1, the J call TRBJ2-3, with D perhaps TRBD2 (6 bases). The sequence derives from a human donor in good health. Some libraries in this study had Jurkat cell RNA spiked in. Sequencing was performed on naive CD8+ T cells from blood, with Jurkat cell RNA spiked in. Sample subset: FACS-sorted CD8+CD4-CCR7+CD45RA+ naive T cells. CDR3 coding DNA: TGCAGTGCTAGAGTGACTAGTTACACAGATACGCAGTATTTT. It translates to CSARVTSYTDTQYF.